The sequence of this T cell receptor beta chain was determined in a study of blood T cells in healthy people across ages. CDR1 and CDR2 from the germline V gene are SGHDT and YYEEEE. V was clipped by 0 bases and J by 1 base, with 12 bases between them. The CDR3 runs 16 residues. For the second PCR, which ran for about 7 to 12 cycles, a sample-barcoded 5' primer and a J-beta primer mix were used. Each CDR3 protein is one row after TCRdb ran MiXCR on the 5' RACE reads. The data contain some 1.4 million distinct CDR3 sequences, 40% to 50% of them singletons. This clonotype was recorded a few times. This chain connects TRBV5-6 to TRBJ2-3; a weak D match, TRBD2 (5 bases). The source of this sequence is a woman under 30 in good health. What was sequenced was blood. The CDR3 reads CASSLESFGGTDTQYF. As DNA, the CDR3 is TGTGCCAGCAGCTTGGAATCCTTCGGGGGCACAGATACGCAGTATTTT.